This TCR beta chain was found in a study of control samples from healthy donors and cancer patients. The repertoire was sequenced with immunoSEQ multiplex PCR; TCRdb's copy has only in-frame clones and lacks some. The top ten clones hold less than 15% of a sample with tens of thousands of clones, about 80% of them seen once. The J segment lost 7 bases and the V segment lost 0 bases, leaving 4 bases of the junction unmatched. The CDR3 contains 16 residues. Germline V gives CDR1 SGHNT, CDR2 YYREEE (reference sequence). The V gene is TRBV5-4, the J gene TRBJ2-1; 13 positions agree with TRBD2. The sequence derives from a man aged 45-65 years in good health. Sequencing was done on a sample of blood. DNA for the CDR3: TGTGCCAGCAGCTTGGCCGGGACTAGCGGGATGAATGAGCAGTTCTTC. Translating it yields CASSLAGTSGMNEQFF.